The 14 T cell receptor beta chains in this list originate from one sample, sequenced in a study of blood T cell repertoires in COVID-19. The protocol was immunoSEQ multiplex PCR, while the TCRdb copy is restricted to in-frame clones and leaves out a portion. The sample has about 200,000 clones, about 95% seen once. Input material: peripheral blood. The receptors were gathered from a man aged 30-40 years with COVID-19, enrolled during active disease.

Comments on this clone: This sample also contains other DNA sequences that code for the same CDR3. V and J are TRBV3-1 (or the pseudogene TRBV3-2) and TRBJ2-4; 9 nucleotides line up with TRBD2. CDR3 length equals 16 residues. V was pared by 0 bases and J by 6 bases, with 6 bases of the junction left unmatched. CDR1 is LGHDT, CDR2 YNNKEL, per germline (reference sequence). The CDR3 region is CASSQEMAGGPNIQYF. The CDR3 nucleotides are TGTGCCAGCAGCCAAGAGATGGCGGGGGGGCCAAACATTCAGTACTTC.

V gene TRBV11-2 combines with J gene TRBJ2-7, with a possible D match to TRBD1 (6 bases). Germline CDR1 reads SGHAT; CDR2 reads FQNNGV. The V and J ends lost 6 bases and 2 bases respectively, with 11 bases between them. This CDR3 is 13 amino acids long. CDR3 DNA: TGTGCCAGCAGGGGGGCAGGGGCCTACGAGCAGTACTTC. Encoded protein: CASRGAGAYEQYF.

This chain links TRBV30 with TRBJ2-2; 13 nucleotides match TRBD2. Per the germline V gene, CDR1 is GTSNPN and CDR2 is SVGIG (reference sequence). The CDR3 has 19 amino acids. Trimming took 1 base from V and 6 from J; bases not matched to a gene: 14. The CDR3 bases are TGTGCCTGGAGTGGGCCCCAAGGACTAGCGGGGGTTTTTTCCGGGGAGCTGTTTTTT. Translated: CAWSGPQGLAGVFSGELFF.

Written as DNA, the CDR3 is TGTGCCAGCAGTTCTTTCGGAGTTTATCAGGGCGGATATGGCTACACCTTC. Residues: CASSSFGVYQGGYGYTF. This chain links TRBV28 with TRBJ1-2; D is perhaps TRBD1 (5 bases). Germline CDR1 MDHEN, CDR2 SYDVKM. Trimming stripped 4 bases from V and 5 bases from J, with 23 bases between. The CDR3 totals 17 residues.

The chain uses TRBV9 and TRBJ2-1, with TRBD1 as a possible D gene (6 bases). Germline V gene lookup returns CDR1 SGDLS and CDR2 YYNGEE. The CDR3 spans 16 residues. V was pared by 4 bases and J by 0 bases, with 14 bases between. CDR3 region: CASSPGQLSSYNEQFF. CDR3 DNA sequence: TGTGCCAGCAGCCCCGGACAGTTAAGCTCCTACAATGAGCAGTTCTTC.

The gene calls are TRBV7-9 and TRBJ2-3, with 11 bases aligning to TRBD2. Trimming cost V 3 bases and J 1 base; bases outside gene matches: 6. Germline CDR1 reads SEHNR; CDR2 reads FQNEAQ (reference sequence). The CDR3 consists of 17 residues. The CDR3 bases are TGTGCCAGCAGCTTTGGTAGCGGGGGGGCGGGCACAGATACGCAGTATTTT. The encoded protein is CASSFGSGGAGTDTQYF. Full variable domain (rest looked up from reference TRBV7-9 and TRBJ2-3): DTGVSQNPRHKITKRGQNVTFRCDPISEHNRLYWYRQTLGQGPEFLTYFQNEAQLEKSRLLSDRFSAERPKGSFSTLEIQRTEQGDSAMYLCASSFGSGGAGTDTQYFGPGTRLTVL.

The gene calls are TRBV19 and TRBJ1-5; D uncertain. V was cut by 7 bases and J by 7 bases, with 20 bases left in between. Germline V lookup: CDR1 LNHDA, CDR2 SQIVND (reference sequence). CDR3 size: 15 residues. CDR3 region: CASIPAEGINQPQHF. The CDR3, as DNA: TGTGCCAGTATCCCGGCGGAGGGAATCAACCAGCCCCAGCATTTT.

The chain uses TRBV6-5 and TRBJ2-5, with 8 bases matching TRBD1. Germline CDR1 MNHEY, CDR2 SVGAGI. The CDR3 sequence is 14 residues long. The CDR3 here is CACSRGRGQETQYF. CDR3 nucleotide sequence: TGTGCTTGTAGCAGGGGGCGCGGACAAGAGACCCAGTACTTC.

This clone was detected only a few times. The chain is built from TRBV11-2 and TRBJ1-6; 10 bases match TRBD1. The CDR3 spans 16 residues. Germline trimming cut 5 bases from V and 6 bases from J; bases unmatched to any gene: 7. Germline V gives CDR1 SGHAT, CDR2 FQNNGV. The CDR3 protein is CASSLGQGSGNSPLHF. The CDR3 coding sequence is TGTGCCAGCAGCCTGGGACAGGGGTCTGGTAATTCACCCCTCCACTTT.

The V call is TRBV10-2, the J call TRBJ2-3; D may be TRBD1 (7 bases). The CDR3 loop spans 14 amino acids. V was pared by 10 bases and J by 5 bases, with 19 bases between. Germline CDR1 WSHSY, CDR2 SAAADI. Here the CDR3 DNA reads TGCGCCACGGGGGCAGGGGGTGGGGGAGATACGCAGTATTTT. The encoded protein is CATGAGGGGDTQYF.

This chain joins TRBV6-2 or TRBV6-3 and TRBJ2-2, with D perhaps TRBD1 (6 bases). V shed 2 bases and J shed 0 bases, with 22 bases lying between them. The CDR3 loop spans 20 amino acids. CDR1 MNHEY and CDR2 SVGEGT come from the germline V gene. CDR3 residues: CASSYVEGDYRVSNTGELFF. The CDR3 coding sequence is TGTGCCAGCAGTTACGTAGAGGGGGATTACAGGGTATCGAACACCGGGGAGCTGTTTTTT.

V and J are TRBV5-1 and TRBJ2-3; D call uncertain. V was trimmed by 0 bases and J by 9 bases, leaving 14 bases between them. The CDR3 has 14 residues. Germline lookup yields CDR1 SGHRS and CDR2 YFSETQ. CDR3 coding DNA: TGCGCCAGCAGCTTGGAGAGCTACTCCATAACGCAGTATTTT. Protein product: CASSLESYSITQYF.

The CDR3 sequence: CASRGHERSEQYF. As DNA, the CDR3 is TGCGCCAGCAGGGGACATGAGCGCTCCGAGCAGTACTTC. The chain couples TRBV4-1 to TRBJ2-7, with a tentative D call TRBD1 (6 bases). This CDR3 spans 13 amino acids. Trimming took off 6 bases at V and 6 bases at J, with 15 bases between the two ends. The germline gives CDR1 MGHRA, CDR2 YSYEKL.

The V call is TRBV5-1, the J call TRBJ2-2, with 11 bases that match TRBD1. The CDR3 consists of 18 residues. The junction had 5 bases not matched to a gene; V was cut back by 1 base and J by 0 bases. Germline CDR1 is SGHRS and CDR2 is YFSETQ. The CDR3 region is CASSLQDRGPANTGELFF. In DNA form, the CDR3 reads TGCGCCAGCAGCTTGCAGGACAGGGGGCCCGCGAACACCGGGGAGCTGTTTTTT. The full variable domain, in which reference TRBV5-1 and TRBJ2-2 provide the parts outside the CDR3, is KAGVTQTPRYLIKTRGQQVTLSCSPISGHRSVSWYQQTPGQGLQFLFEYFSETQRNKGNFPGRFSGRQFSNSRSEMNVSTLELGDSALYLCASSLQDRGPANTGELFFGEGSRLTVL.